This T cell receptor beta chain is from a study of T cell responses to AZD1222 COVID-19 vaccine. The CDR3 contains 15 residues. V was shortened by 6 bases and J by 7 bases, with 19 bases between the two germline ends. In germline, CDR1 is LNHDA, CDR2 SQIVND (reference sequence). Study outcomes and limitations: Rises in breadth and depth of Spike-specific TCRs came after two AZD1222 doses. Targets within unmutated variant regions were reportedly found for nearly half of spike-specific TCRs. Donors were mostly white British, more females; clonal diversity possibly underestimated.

Worth noting for this clone: The antigen remains undetermined.

Assay used: immunoSEQ multiplex PCR; TCRdb lists only in-frame clones, some missing. The data show approximately 160,000 clones, approximately 89% seen once. The sequencing used peripheral blood, collected on day 0 of AZD1222 vaccination. The chain uses TRBV19 and TRBJ2-1; D possibly uses TRBD1 or TRBD2 (5 bases each). The TCR was taken from an adult in good health. CDR3 DNA: TGTGCCAGTAGCCCCATGTTTGGGGGTTGGAATGAGCAGTTCTTC. This codes for CASSPMFGGWNEQFF. Supplemented by reference TRBV19 and TRBJ2-1, the full variable domain reads DGGITQSPKYLFRKEGQNVTLSCEQNLNHDAMYWYRQDPGQGLRLIYYSQIVNDFQKGDIAEGYSVSREKKESFPLTVTSAQKNPTAFYLCASSPMFGGWNEQFFGPGTRLTVL.